A selection of T cell receptor beta chains follows, all from one sample in a study of metastatic and nonmetastatic thyroid tumors. MiXCR re-clonotyped the PCR reads for TCRdb. The sample carries some 86,000 clones, roughly an eighth recorded once. Sequenced material: tumor tissue. Source of these receptors: a female donor with papillary thyroid cancer or a benign thyroid nodule (not recorded which). Some clones in this sample may be carry-over from other donors' samples. Each CDR3 is given with its conserved first and last residue. Each record gives: J gene, D gene, clone size, V gene, CDR3 length, CDR3 protein, CDR3 DNA. D genes are given only for firm matches. Clone size appears in some rows only: once, few, many, or a class for an expanded clone.

j_gene: TRBJ2-1; d_gene: TRBD2; abundance: many; v_gene: TRBV6-5; len: 17; CDR3aa: CASSYSILAGGYNEQFF; CDR3nt: TGTGCCAGCAGTTACTCAATCCTAGCGGGAGGGTACAATGAGCAGTTCTTC
j_gene: TRBJ2-1; d_gene: .; abundance: many; v_gene: TRBV27; len: 13; CDR3aa: CASSLGVYNEQFF; CDR3nt: TGTGCCAGTTCTCTGGGAGTTTACAATGAGCAGTTCTTC
j_gene: TRBJ2-5; d_gene: .; abundance: many; v_gene: TRBV19; len: 15; CDR3aa: CASSILGGYQETQYF; CDR3nt: TGTGCCAGTAGTATACTTGGCGGGTACCAAGAGACCCAGTACTTC
j_gene: TRBJ2-3; d_gene: TRBD2; abundance: many; v_gene: TRBV25-1; len: 15; CDR3aa: CASNLAGGNTDTQYF; CDR3nt: TGTGCCAGCAACCTAGCGGGAGGGAACACAGATACGCAGTATTTT
j_gene: TRBJ2-7; d_gene: .; abundance: many; v_gene: TRBV20-1; len: 16; CDR3aa: CSARGIGRGLSYEQYF; CDR3nt: TGCAGTGCTCGGGGGATCGGGAGAGGGCTCTCCTACGAGCAGTACTTC
j_gene: TRBJ2-7; d_gene: TRBD1; abundance: many; v_gene: TRBV19; len: 14; CDR3aa: CASSRGTGKAEQYF; CDR3nt: TGTGCCAGTAGTAGGGGGACAGGGAAAGCCGAGCAGTACTTC
j_gene: TRBJ2-7; d_gene: TRBD2; abundance: many; v_gene: TRBV5-1; len: 15; CDR3aa: CASSSGLAGLYEQYF; CDR3nt: TGCGCCAGCAGCTCAGGACTAGCGGGATTGTACGAGCAGTACTTC
j_gene: TRBJ2-2; d_gene: .; abundance: many; v_gene: TRBV29-1; len: 12; CDR3aa: CSVEVRAGELFF; CDR3nt: TGCAGCGTTGAAGTTCGAGCTGGGGAGCTGTTTTTT
j_gene: TRBJ2-1; d_gene: .; abundance: many; v_gene: TRBV9; len: 12; CDR3aa: CASSKDYNEQFF; CDR3nt: TGTGCCAGCAGCAAAGACTACAATGAGCAGTTCTTC
j_gene: TRBJ1-4; d_gene: TRBD1; abundance: many; v_gene: TRBV6-1; len: 17; CDR3aa: CASSEAGQRQTNEKLFF; CDR3nt: TGTGCCAGCAGTGAAGCGGGACAGAGACAAACTAATGAAAAACTGTTTTTT
j_gene: TRBJ2-2; d_gene: TRBD2; abundance: many; v_gene: TRBV10-3; len: 16; CDR3aa: CAISDSGRGNTGELFF; CDR3nt: TGTGCCATTAGCGATAGCGGGAGGGGAAACACCGGGGAGCTGTTTTTT
j_gene: TRBJ2-1; d_gene: .; abundance: .; v_gene: TRBV5-1; len: 15; CDR3aa: CASSLDQGAHREQFF; CDR3nt: TGCGCCAGCAGCTTGGACCAGGGTGCGCATCGGGAGCAGTTCTTC
j_gene: TRBJ2-6; d_gene: .; abundance: .; v_gene: TRBV6-2/TRBV6-3; len: 14; CDR3aa: CASSYYSGANVLTF; CDR3nt: TGTGCCAGCAGTTACTACTCTGGGGCCAACGTCCTGACTTTC
j_gene: TRBJ2-7; d_gene: .; abundance: many; v_gene: TRBV28; len: 14; CDR3aa: CASSWTIGGREQYF; CDR3nt: TGTGCCAGCAGTTGGACGATCGGGGGTCGGGAGCAGTACTTC
j_gene: TRBJ1-1; d_gene: .; abundance: many; v_gene: TRBV19; len: 13; CDR3aa: CASSVTGNTEAFF; CDR3nt: TGTGCCAGTAGTGTCACAGGGAACACTGAAGCTTTCTTT
j_gene: TRBJ2-7; d_gene: .; abundance: few; v_gene: TRBV12-3/TRBV12-4; len: 14; CDR3aa: CASSLGAGVYEQYF; CDR3nt: TGTGCCAGCAGTTTAGGGGCAGGGGTCTACGAGCAGTACTTC
j_gene: TRBJ2-7; d_gene: .; abundance: many; v_gene: TRBV5-8; len: 15; CDR3aa: CASSLGYGGTYEQYF; CDR3nt: TGTGCCAGCAGCTTAGGCTACGGTGGGACCTACGAGCAGTACTTC
j_gene: TRBJ2-5; d_gene: .; abundance: many; v_gene: TRBV20-1; len: 13; CDR3aa: CSASVRGGETQYF; CDR3nt: TGCAGTGCTAGCGTGAGGGGTGGGGAGACCCAGTACTTC
j_gene: TRBJ1-1; d_gene: .; abundance: many; v_gene: TRBV2; len: 13; CDR3aa: CASSEEGYTEAFF; CDR3nt: TGTGCCAGCAGTGAAGAAGGTTACACTGAAGCTTTCTTT
j_gene: TRBJ2-1; d_gene: TRBD2; abundance: .; v_gene: TRBV20-1; len: 18; CDR3aa: CSARDRGASGRHKFGQFF; CDR3nt: TGCAGTGCTAGAGATCGGGGGGCTAGCGGGAGACACAAATTTGGGCAGTTCTTC
j_gene: TRBJ2-7; d_gene: .; abundance: many; v_gene: TRBV18; len: 15; CDR3aa: CASSPPGVRRYEQYF; CDR3nt: TGTGCCAGCTCACCACCGGGAGTACGGCGGTACGAGCAGTACTTC
j_gene: TRBJ2-7; d_gene: TRBD2; abundance: many; v_gene: TRBV11-2; len: 15; CDR3aa: CASSSGTSATYEQYF; CDR3nt: TGTGCCAGCAGCTCTGGGACTAGCGCTACCTACGAGCAGTACTTC
j_gene: TRBJ2-5; d_gene: .; abundance: many; v_gene: TRBV10-1; len: 14; CDR3aa: CASSGNRVGETQYF; CDR3nt: TGCGCCAGCAGTGGAAACAGGGTTGGGGAGACCCAGTACTTC
j_gene: TRBJ2-2; d_gene: .; abundance: .; v_gene: TRBV6-1; len: 13; CDR3aa: CAIRVSNTGELFF; CDR3nt: TGTGCCATCAGGGTGTCCAACACCGGGGAGCTCTTTTTT
j_gene: TRBJ2-3; d_gene: .; abundance: many; v_gene: TRBV15; len: 15; CDR3aa: CATSIRGSTTDTQYF; CDR3nt: TGTGCCACCAGCATACGGGGCAGTACCACAGATACGCAGTATTTT
j_gene: TRBJ1-2; d_gene: .; abundance: many; v_gene: TRBV12-3/TRBV12-4; len: 14; CDR3aa: CASSLGQPLYGYTF; CDR3nt: TGTGCCAGCAGTTTGGGGCAGCCCCTCTATGGCTACACCTTC
j_gene: TRBJ1-6; d_gene: .; abundance: many; v_gene: TRBV12-3/TRBV12-4; len: 15; CDR3aa: CASRGASSEGSPLHF; CDR3nt: TGTGCCTCCCGAGGGGCGAGCAGCGAGGGTTCACCCCTCCACTTT
j_gene: TRBJ1-3; d_gene: .; abundance: many; v_gene: TRBV5-5; len: 15; CDR3aa: CASSLQGLSGNTIYF; CDR3nt: TGTGCCAGCAGCTTGCAGGGGCTCTCTGGAAACACCATATATTTT
j_gene: TRBJ1-2; d_gene: TRBD1; abundance: .; v_gene: TRBV5-1; len: 14; CDR3aa: CASSFGQEGYGYTF; CDR3nt: TGCGCCAGCAGCTTCGGACAGGAGGGCTATGGCTACACCTTC
j_gene: TRBJ2-7; d_gene: .; abundance: .; v_gene: TRBV28; len: 17; CDR3aa: CASSLPKKGMGSYEQYF; CDR3nt: TGTGCCAGCAGTTTACCAAAAAAGGGGATGGGCTCCTACGAGCAGTACTTC
j_gene: TRBJ1-2; d_gene: TRBD1; abundance: .; v_gene: TRBV15; len: 15; CDR3aa: CATSRDGDSGYVYTF; CDR3nt: TGTGCCACCAGCAGAGATGGGGACAGTGGCTATGTCTACACCTTC
j_gene: TRBJ2-5; d_gene: .; abundance: many; v_gene: TRBV28; len: 14; CDR3aa: CASSFRQEQETQYF; CDR3nt: TGTGCCAGCAGTTTTCGACAGGAGCAAGAGACCCAGTACTTC
j_gene: TRBJ2-3; d_gene: TRBD2; abundance: many; v_gene: TRBV27; len: 16; CDR3aa: CASSLSTSGNTDTQYF; CDR3nt: TGTGCCAGCAGTTTATCGACCAGCGGGAACACAGATACGCAGTATTTT
j_gene: TRBJ1-2; d_gene: .; abundance: many; v_gene: TRBV5-5; len: 13; CDR3aa: CASSPTLAVGYTF; CDR3nt: TGTGCCAGCAGCCCCACGCTGGCAGTCGGCTACACCTTC
j_gene: TRBJ2-7; d_gene: .; abundance: many; v_gene: TRBV20-1; len: 14; CDR3aa: CSARHLDRVYEQYF; CDR3nt: TGCAGCGCTAGACACCTGGACAGAGTCTACGAGCAGTACTTC
j_gene: TRBJ2-1; d_gene: TRBD2; abundance: many; v_gene: TRBV12-3/TRBV12-4; len: 13; CDR3aa: CASRRGGVNEQFF; CDR3nt: TGTGCCAGCAGGCGGGGGGGGGTAAATGAGCAGTTCTTC
j_gene: TRBJ2-2; d_gene: .; abundance: .; v_gene: TRBV24-1; len: 13; CDR3aa: CATGQANTGELFF; CDR3nt: TGTGCCACCGGGCAAGCGAACACCGGTGAGCTGTTTTTT
j_gene: TRBJ2-7; d_gene: TRBD2; abundance: many; v_gene: TRBV7-3; len: 18; CDR3aa: CASSRRGPNSGSSYEQYF; CDR3nt: TGTGCCAGCAGCCGTCGGGGCCCGAATAGCGGGAGCTCCTACGAGCAGTACTTC
j_gene: TRBJ1-1; d_gene: .; abundance: .; v_gene: TRBV6-1; len: 17; CDR3aa: CASSEAHGGLSDTEAFF; CDR3nt: TGTGCCAGCAGTGAAGCGCATGGGGGGCTCAGCGACACTGAAGCTTTTTTT
j_gene: TRBJ2-5; d_gene: .; abundance: many; v_gene: TRBV20-1; len: 12; CDR3aa: CSALDTQETQYF; CDR3nt: TGCAGTGCCCTGGACACCCAAGAGACCCAGTACTTC
j_gene: TRBJ2-1; d_gene: .; abundance: many; v_gene: TRBV9; len: 15; CDR3aa: CASSVVGTFLNEQFF; CDR3nt: TGTGCCAGCAGCGTAGTAGGGACCTTCCTCAATGAGCAGTTCTTC
j_gene: TRBJ2-7; d_gene: .; abundance: many; v_gene: TRBV6-5; len: 13; CDR3aa: CASSYWGSGEQYF; CDR3nt: TGTGCCAGCAGTTACTGGGGCTCGGGGGAGCAGTACTTC
j_gene: TRBJ2-1; d_gene: TRBD2; abundance: many; v_gene: TRBV4-1; len: 17; CDR3aa: CASSHPTGTSGSGEQFF; CDR3nt: TGCGCCAGCAGCCATCCCACCGGGACTAGCGGGAGCGGTGAGCAGTTCTTC
j_gene: TRBJ2-7; d_gene: .; abundance: many; v_gene: TRBV7-9; len: 13; CDR3aa: CASSFPGTYEQYF; CDR3nt: TGTGCCAGCAGCTTCCCCGGGACCTACGAGCAGTACTTC
j_gene: TRBJ2-2; d_gene: .; abundance: few; v_gene: TRBV6-2/TRBV6-3; len: 15; CDR3aa: CASSYGNPNTGEPFF; CDR3nt: TGTGCCAGCAGTTACGGTAATCCGAACACCGGTGAGCCGTTTTTT
j_gene: TRBJ2-7; d_gene: TRBD2; abundance: many; v_gene: TRBV9; len: 14; CDR3aa: CASSSRDYPYEQYF; CDR3nt: TGTGCCAGCAGCAGCCGGGACTACCCCTACGAGCAGTACTTC
j_gene: TRBJ1-3; d_gene: .; abundance: many; v_gene: TRBV14; len: 15; CDR3aa: CASSPRLDSGNTIYF; CDR3nt: TGTGCCAGCAGCCCAAGATTAGACTCTGGAAACACCATATATTTT
j_gene: TRBJ2-2; d_gene: .; abundance: .; v_gene: TRBV7-6; len: 14; CDR3aa: CASSLALDTGELFF; CDR3nt: TGTGCCAGCAGCTTAGCGCTCGACACCGGGGAGCTGTTTTTT
j_gene: TRBJ2-5; d_gene: .; abundance: many; v_gene: TRBV7-9; len: 14; CDR3aa: CASSLAGRVETQYF; CDR3nt: TGTGCCAGCAGCTTAGCGGGACGGGTGGAGACCCAGTACTTC
j_gene: TRBJ2-3; d_gene: .; abundance: many; v_gene: TRBV10-3; len: 18; CDR3aa: CAISELPGQPLSTDTQYF; CDR3nt: TGTGCCATCAGTGAACTTCCAGGCCAGCCCCTTAGCACAGATACGCAGTATTTT
j_gene: TRBJ2-7; d_gene: .; abundance: many; v_gene: TRBV6-1; len: 14; CDR3aa: CASSEPGRKYEQYF; CDR3nt: TGTGCCAGCAGTGAGCCAGGGCGAAAATACGAGCAGTACTTC
j_gene: TRBJ2-2; d_gene: TRBD2; abundance: many; v_gene: TRBV6-1; len: 17; CDR3aa: CASSSWLAGVQTGELFF; CDR3nt: TGTGCCAGCAGCTCTTGGCTAGCGGGAGTACAGACCGGGGAGCTGTTTTTT